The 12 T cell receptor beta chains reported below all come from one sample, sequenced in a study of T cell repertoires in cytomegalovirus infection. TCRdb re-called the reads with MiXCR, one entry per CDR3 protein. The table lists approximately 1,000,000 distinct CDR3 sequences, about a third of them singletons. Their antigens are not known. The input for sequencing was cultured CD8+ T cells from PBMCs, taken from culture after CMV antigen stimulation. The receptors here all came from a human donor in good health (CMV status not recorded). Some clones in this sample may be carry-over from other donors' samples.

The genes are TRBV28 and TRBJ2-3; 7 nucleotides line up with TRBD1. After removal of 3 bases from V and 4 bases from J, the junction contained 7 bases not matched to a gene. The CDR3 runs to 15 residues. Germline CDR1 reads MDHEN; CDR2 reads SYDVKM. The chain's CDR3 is CASSFWEGGADTQYF. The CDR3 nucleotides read TGTGCCAGCAGTTTTTGGGAAGGGGGCGCAGATACGCAGTATTTT.

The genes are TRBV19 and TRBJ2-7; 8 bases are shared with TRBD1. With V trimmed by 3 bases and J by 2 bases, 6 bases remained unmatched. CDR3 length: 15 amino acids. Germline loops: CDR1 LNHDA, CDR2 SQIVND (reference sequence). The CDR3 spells CASSILPTGAYEQYF. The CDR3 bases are TGTGCCAGTAGTATCCTACCGACAGGGGCCTACGAGCAGTACTTC.

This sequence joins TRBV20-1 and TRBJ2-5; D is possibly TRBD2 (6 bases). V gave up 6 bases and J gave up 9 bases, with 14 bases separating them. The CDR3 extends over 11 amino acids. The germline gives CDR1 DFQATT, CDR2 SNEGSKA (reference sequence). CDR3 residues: CSAPWEVAQYF. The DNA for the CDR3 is TGCAGTGCCCCCTGGGAGGTCGCCCAGTACTTC.

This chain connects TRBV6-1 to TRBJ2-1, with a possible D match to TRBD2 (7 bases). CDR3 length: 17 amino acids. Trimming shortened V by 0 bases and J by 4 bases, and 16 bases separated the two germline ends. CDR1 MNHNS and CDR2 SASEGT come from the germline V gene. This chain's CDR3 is CASSEALTGGHYNEQFF. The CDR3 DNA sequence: TGTGCCAGCAGTGAAGCTCTAACGGGGGGACATTACAATGAGCAGTTCTTC.

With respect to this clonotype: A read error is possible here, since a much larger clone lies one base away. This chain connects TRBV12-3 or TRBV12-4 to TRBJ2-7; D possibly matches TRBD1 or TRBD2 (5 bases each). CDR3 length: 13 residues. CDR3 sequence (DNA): TGTGTCAGCAGTTGGGGACGGCGCTACGAGCAGTACTTC. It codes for CVSSWGRRYEQYF.

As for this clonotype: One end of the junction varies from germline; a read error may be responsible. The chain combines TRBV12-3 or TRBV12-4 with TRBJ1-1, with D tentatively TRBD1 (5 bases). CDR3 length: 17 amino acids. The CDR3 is CASSLSVGVEMNAEAFF. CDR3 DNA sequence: TGTGCCAGCAGTTTATCAGTAGGGGTCGAAATGAACGCTGAAGCTTTCTTT.

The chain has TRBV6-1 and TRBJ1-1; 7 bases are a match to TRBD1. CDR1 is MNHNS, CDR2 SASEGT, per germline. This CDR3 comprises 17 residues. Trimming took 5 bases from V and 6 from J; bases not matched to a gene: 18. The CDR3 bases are TGTGCCAGCAGTTTCTATATCATTGACAGGGAAGGCCCTGAAGCTTTCTTT. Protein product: CASSFYIIDREGPEAFF.

Written as DNA, the CDR3 is TGTGCCAGCAGCGACGGACAGGGCCTCTCTTTAGCTTTCTTT. Its protein product is CASSDGQGLSLAFF. The chain combines TRBV5-4 with TRBJ1-1, with 8 nucleotides matching TRBD1. With V trimmed by 4 bases and J by 10 bases, 12 bases remained unmatched. This CDR3 region has 14 residues. Looked up from germline, CDR1 is SGHNT and CDR2 is YYREEE (reference sequence).

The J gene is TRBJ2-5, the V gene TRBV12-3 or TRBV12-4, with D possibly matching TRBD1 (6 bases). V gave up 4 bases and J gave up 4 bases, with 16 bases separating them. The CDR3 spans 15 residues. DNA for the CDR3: TGTGCCAGCAGTTCGTCGGTTTGGGGGCGAGAGACCCAGTACTTC. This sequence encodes CASSSSVWGRETQYF.

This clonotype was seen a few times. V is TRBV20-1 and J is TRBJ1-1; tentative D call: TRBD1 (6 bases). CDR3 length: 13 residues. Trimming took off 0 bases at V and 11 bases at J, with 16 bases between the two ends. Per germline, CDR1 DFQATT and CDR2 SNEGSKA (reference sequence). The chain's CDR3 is CSARDRQVRGAFF. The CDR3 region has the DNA TGCAGTGCTAGAGACCGACAGGTTCGGGGGGCTTTCTTT.

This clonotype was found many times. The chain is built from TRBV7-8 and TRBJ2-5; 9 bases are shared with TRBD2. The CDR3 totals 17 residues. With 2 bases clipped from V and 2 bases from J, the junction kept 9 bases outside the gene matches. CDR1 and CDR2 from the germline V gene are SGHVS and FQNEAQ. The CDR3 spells CASSLIAGGPLQETQYF. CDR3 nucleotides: TGTGCCAGCAGCTTAATCGCGGGGGGGCCTCTTCAAGAGACCCAGTACTTC.

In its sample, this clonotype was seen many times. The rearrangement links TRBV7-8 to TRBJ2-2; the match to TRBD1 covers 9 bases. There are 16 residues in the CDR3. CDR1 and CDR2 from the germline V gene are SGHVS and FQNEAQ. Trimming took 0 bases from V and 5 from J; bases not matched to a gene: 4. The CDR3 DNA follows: TGTGCCAGCAGCTTAGCGTACGGGACAGGGACCGGGGAGCTGTTTTTT. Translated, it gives CASSLAYGTGTGELFF.